This T cell receptor (beta chain) derives from a study of blood T cell repertoires in COVID-19. Study at large: The origin of the acute and convalescent COVID-19 samples was the United States, Italy and Spain.

This CDR3 has 15 residues. Trimming removed 3 bases at V and 11 bases at J, with 20 bases between. Per germline, CDR1 SGHTA and CDR2 FQGNSA. Assay: immunoSEQ multiplex PCR; the TCRdb copy retains only in-frame clones and omits some. This sample has over 150,000 clones, with just under 90% found just once. The chain couples TRBV7-2 to TRBJ2-1; tentative D call: TRBD2 (5 bases). Sample: peripheral blood. The receptor was isolated from a woman aged 18 to 35 who had recovered from COVID-19. CDR3 in amino acids: CASSFDPALGRQQFF. The DNA of the CDR3 is TGTGCCAGCAGCTTTGATCCTGCTCTGGGGAGACAGCAGTTCTTC.